This T cell receptor (beta chain) was profiled in a study of CD8 T cells in Susac syndrome. Random-hexamer reverse transcription was applied to about 0.5 to 1 ug RNA. TCR beta CDR3 was amplified by immunoSEQ multiplex PCR. This amplification extended across 54 Vbeta and 13 Jbeta segments. A single record per CDR3 protein comes from TCRdb applying MiXCR to the immunoSEQ multiplex PCR reads. The data show approximately 200,000 distinct CDR3 sequences, over 90% seen once. The sequenced target, TCR beta, came from blood CD8+ and CD4+ T cells. The study used treatment-naive patients who had stable or active relapsing-remitting disease as multiple sclerosis controls. CD8+ and CD4+ T cells were negatively isolated; TEMRA cells were FACS-enriched. Trimming left V 9 bases short and J 2 bases short, with 12 bases between. Germline V gene data show CDR1 as KGHDR and CDR2 as SFDVKD. This CDR3 spans 13 amino acids.

The sample comprised CD4+ T cells from PBMCs. V and J are TRBV24-1 and TRBJ2-5; no clear D gene. The receptor comes from a human donor with multiple sclerosis. This CDR3 is CATAPWAQETQYF. The CDR3 region has the DNA TGTGCCACCGCCCCCTGGGCACAAGAGACCCAGTACTTC.